The clone carrying this T cell receptor beta chain was seen repeatedly, ten times or more. Its specificity is not known. The data are from a study of T cells after yellow fever vaccination. Looking at the study overall: Fractions low in cell number were prepared with SMART-Seq v4 Ultra Low Input. Study-wide findings and caveats: A limited proportion of clonotypes was detected within both the CD4 and CD8 compartments. Though it reached lower strength, the secondary response hit its peak faster, day 5 versus 15.

From the 5' RACE reads, TCRdb called clonotypes with MiXCR, one entry per CDR3 protein. The sample has 200,000 to 300,000 distinct CDR3 sequences, under 15% seen once. This CDR3 has 14 residues. Germline lookup yields CDR1 DFQATT and CDR2 SNEGSKA (reference sequence). V was pared by 5 bases and J by 8 bases, with 3 bases of the junction left unmatched. The J gene is TRBJ2-1, the V gene TRBV20-1; 16 bases fit TRBD2. The clonotype comes from a man aged 30-40 years who received the YFV17D yellow fever vaccine. Sequenced here: CD4+ T cells sorted from PBMCs, sampled 45 days after the yellow fever booster vaccination. The CDR3 DNA reads as TGCAGTGCTCTGGGACTAGCGGGAGGGCATGAGCAGTTCTTC. Its protein product is CSALGLAGGHEQFF.